The 7 T cell receptor beta chains below all came from one sample that was sequenced in a study of blood T cell repertoires in COVID-19. Generated by immunoSEQ multiplex PCR, the TCRdb table keeps only in-frame clones and is missing some. The data contain 90,000 to 110,000 clones, 80% to 90% of them singletons. Sequencing was carried out using peripheral blood. The receptors originated from a woman in her 70s with acute or convalescent COVID-19.

The genes are TRBV2 and TRBJ2-1, with 11 positions matching TRBD2. Germline trimming cut 6 bases from V and 4 bases from J; bases unmatched to any gene: 8. This CDR3 is 16 amino acids long. The germline V gene encodes CDR1 SNHLY and CDR2 FYNNEI. CDR3 DNA: TGTGCCAGCAGCTACCAACTAGCGGGAGAGTACAATGAGCAGTTCTTC. The encoded protein is CASSYQLAGEYNEQFF.

For this clone: The same CDR3 can be traced to other DNA sequences in this sample. The chain employs TRBV5-1 and TRBJ2-7; tentative D call: TRBD2 (5 bases). The CDR3 contains 11 residues. Trimming stripped 4 bases from V and 3 bases from J, with 5 bases between. Germline lookup yields CDR1 SGHRS and CDR2 YFSETQ. DNA for the CDR3: TGCGCCAGCAGCCGGGGCTACGAGCAGTACTTC. It is translated as CASSRGYEQYF.

V usage is TRBV5-1 and J usage is TRBJ1-2, with D possibly TRBD1 on 6 matching bases. V was clipped by 0 bases and J by 4 bases, with 25 bases between them. Germline lookup yields CDR1 SGHRS and CDR2 YFSETQ. The CDR3 is made up of 19 amino acids. CDR3 loop: CASSLGPTGLVVGSYGYTF. CDR3 nucleotide sequence: TGCGCCAGCAGCTTGGGACCCACAGGGTTAGTGGTTGGTTCCTATGGCTACACCTTC.

This clone was recorded a few times. The V gene is TRBV19, the J gene TRBJ2-3; 9 bases map to TRBD1. J gave up 9 bases and V 2 bases, and 6 bases lay outside the gene matches. Germline lookup yields CDR1 LNHDA and CDR2 SQIVND (reference sequence). This CDR3 has 14 residues. The CDR3 is CASSILGQGTTQYF. CDR3 nucleotide sequence: TGTGCCAGTAGTATATTGGGACAGGGAACGACGCAGTATTTT.

The chain couples TRBV7-2 to TRBJ2-5; D perhaps matches TRBD2 (6 bases). The CDR3 spans 14 residues. Germline V gene sequence: CDR1 SGHTA, CDR2 FQGNSA. Trimming shortened V by 1 base and J by 2 bases, and 8 bases separated the two germline ends. The CDR3 loop reads CASSLGGLQETQYF. In nucleotides, the CDR3 is TGTGCCAGCAGCTTAGGGGGACTTCAAGAGACCCAGTACTTC.

J is TRBJ2-3 and V is TRBV7-3; 8 bases fit TRBD1. CDR3 length equals 16 residues. Unmatched junction bases numbered 10, after V lost 5 bases and J lost 3 bases. In germline, CDR1 is SGHTA, CDR2 FQGTGA. The CDR3 bases are TGTGCCAGCAGCCAAACCGGGACAGGTGGTACAGATACGCAGTATTTT. Protein: CASSQTGTGGTDTQYF.

This clone was seen a handful of times. The CDR3 sequence: CASSESKGEGGYTF. The CDR3 bases are TGTGCCAGCAGTGAATCTAAGGGAGAAGGAGGCTACACCTTC. The chain uses TRBV2 and TRBJ1-2; D remains ambiguous. This CDR3 region has 14 residues. V lost 2 bases and J 8 bases, leaving 15 bases between the germline ends. The V gene's germline CDR1 is SNHLY and CDR2 FYNNEI. Complete variable domain (other parts from reference TRBV2 and TRBJ1-2): EPEVTQTPSHQVTQMGQEVILRCVPISNHLYFYWYRQILGQKVEFLVSFYNNEISEKSEIFDDQFSVERPDGSNFTLKIRSTKLEDSAMYFCASSESKGEGGYTFGSGTRLTVV.